This T cell receptor (beta chain) was identified in a study of blood T cell repertoires in COVID-19. At the level of the study: Samples of COVID-19 (acute and convalescent) were obtained from the United States, Italy and Spain. T cells, B-cell-depleted T cells, or PBMCs supplied cDNA or gDNA.

The authors' processing: Estimated nucleated cell counts came from reference gene primer amplification. Produced via immunoSEQ multiplex PCR; TCRdb's table is partial and in-frame only. From that table come the V and J calls and clone size; the DNA was used to work out D and trimming. This repertoire shows about 100,000 clones, around 92% found once; its top ten account for roughly 4.3%. The CDR3 is 16 residues long. Deletions cut 4 bases from V and 4 bases from J, with 15 bases between. Germline V gene lookup returns CDR1 SGHTS and CDR2 YDEGEE. The sample holds one count of this clone. This chain links TRBV5-8 with TRBJ1-6; D is perhaps TRBD1 (5 bases). Sequenced: peripheral blood. The receptor was isolated from a man aged 18 to 35 with acute or convalescent COVID-19. CDR3 sequence reads: CASSGQGRTYNSPLHF. The CDR3 coding sequence is TGTGCCAGCAGCGGCCAGGGCCGAACATATAATTCACCCCTCCACTTT.